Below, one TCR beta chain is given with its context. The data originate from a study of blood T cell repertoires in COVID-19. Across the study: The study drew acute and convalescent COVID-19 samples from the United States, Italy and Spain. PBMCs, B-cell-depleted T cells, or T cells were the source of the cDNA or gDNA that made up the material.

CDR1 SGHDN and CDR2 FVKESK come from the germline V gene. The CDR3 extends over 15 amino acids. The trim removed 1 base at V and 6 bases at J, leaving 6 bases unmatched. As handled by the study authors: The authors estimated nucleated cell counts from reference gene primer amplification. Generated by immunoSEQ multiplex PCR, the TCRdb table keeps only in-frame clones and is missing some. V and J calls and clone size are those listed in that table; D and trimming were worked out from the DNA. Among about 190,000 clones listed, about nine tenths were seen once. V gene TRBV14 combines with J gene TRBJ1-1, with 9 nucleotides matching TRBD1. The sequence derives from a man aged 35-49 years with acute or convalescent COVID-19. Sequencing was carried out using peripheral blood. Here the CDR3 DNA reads TGTGCCAGCAGCCAAGGGGGACAGGGCGTGGCTGAAGCTTTCTTT. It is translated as CASSQGGQGVAEAFF.